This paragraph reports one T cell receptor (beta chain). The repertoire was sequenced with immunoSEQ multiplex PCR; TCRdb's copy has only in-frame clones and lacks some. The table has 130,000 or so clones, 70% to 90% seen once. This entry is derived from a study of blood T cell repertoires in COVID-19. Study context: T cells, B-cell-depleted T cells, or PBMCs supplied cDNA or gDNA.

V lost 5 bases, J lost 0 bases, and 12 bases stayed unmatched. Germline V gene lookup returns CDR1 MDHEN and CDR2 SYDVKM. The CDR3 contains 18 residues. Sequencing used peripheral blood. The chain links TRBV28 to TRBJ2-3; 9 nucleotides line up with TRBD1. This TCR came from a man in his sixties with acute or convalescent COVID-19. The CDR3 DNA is TGTGCCAGCAGTCAGACCGGGACAGGGATTTCTAGCACAGATACGCAGTATTTT. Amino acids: CASSQTGTGISSTDTQYF.